A selection of T cell receptor beta chains follows, all from one sample in a study of cytomegalovirus exposure and HLA in healthy donors. TCRdb's copy holds only in-frame clones and misses some; the assay was immunoSEQ multiplex PCR. The sample carries under 40,000 clones, 80% recorded once. Specimen: PBMCs. These receptors came from a male donor in good health and CMV-seronegative. The CDR3 runs from the conserved cysteine through the conserved F or W. D genes are given only for firm matches. Rows give clone size only sometimes, using once, few, many, or a class for an expanded clone.

j_gene | d_gene | v_gene | abundance | CDR3aa | CDR3nt
TRBJ1-4 | NA | TRBV30 | NA | CAWSVLSEKLFF | TGTGCCTGGAGTGTACTGTCTGAAAAACTGTTTTTT
TRBJ1-4 | NA | TRBV7-9 | NA | CASSPKADEKLFF | TGTGCCAGCAGTCCGAAGGCGGATGAAAAACTGTTTTTT
TRBJ1-4 | NA | TRBV15 | NA | CATSRVRATNEKLFF | TGTGCCACCAGCAGAGTACGAGCAACTAATGAAAAACTGTTTTTT
TRBJ2-7 | TRBD2 | TRBV10-3 | NA | CATDGTSGSSYEQYF | TGTGCCACAGATGGGACTAGCGGGAGCTCCTACGAGCAGTACTTC
TRBJ1-1 | TRBD1 | TRBV2 | NA | CASSGTGPRAFF | TGTGCCAGCAGTGGGACAGGCCCCCGAGCTTTCTTT
TRBJ2-5 | NA | TRBV5-4 | once | CASSLSGAGETQYF | TGTGCCAGCAGCTTGTCAGGGGCTGGGGAGACCCAGTACTTC
TRBJ2-3 | TRBD2 | TRBV6-4 | NA | CASSAGGPTDTQYF | TGTGCCAGCAGTGCGGGAGGGCCCACAGATACGCAGTATTTT
TRBJ1-1 | TRBD1 | TRBV5-6 | NA | CASSLWDRDGDTEAFF | TGTGCCAGCAGCTTGTGGGACAGGGATGGAGACACTGAAGCTTTCTTT
TRBJ2-3 | TRBD1 | TRBV29-1 | NA | CSLRDRGTDTQYF | TGCAGCCTCCGGGACAGGGGCACAGATACGCAGTATTTT
TRBJ2-3 | NA | TRBV14 | NA | CASSRGLNTDTQYF | TGTGCCAGCAGCCGGGGGCTGAACACAGATACGCAGTATTTT
TRBJ2-1 | TRBD2 | TRBV6-5 | NA | CASSLPGLGQFF | TGTGCCAGCAGTCTACCGGGACTAGGTCAGTTCTTC
TRBJ2-1 | TRBD1 | TRBV28 | medium-sized | CASSLSPGTGNEQFF | TGTGCCAGCAGTCTATCTCCCGGGACAGGCAATGAGCAGTTCTTC
TRBJ1-2 | TRBD1 | TRBV6-1 | NA | CASSEWTGIMYYGYTF | TGTGCCAGCAGTGAGTGGACAGGGATTATGTACTATGGCTACACCTTC
TRBJ1-6 | NA | TRBV28 | NA | CASIPRGSYNSPLHF | TGTGCCAGCATTCCAAGAGGCTCCTATAATTCACCCCTCCACTTT
TRBJ2-1 | TRBD2 | TRBV5-5 | NA | CASSKRGGEGRRYNEQFF | TGTGCCAGCAGCAAGCGCGGCGGGGAGGGCCGCAGATACAATGAGCAGTTCTTC
TRBJ2-5 | TRBD2 | TRBV5-1 | NA | CASSLVSGGQETQYF | TGCGCCAGCAGCTTGGTTAGCGGGGGTCAAGAGACCCAGTACTTC
TRBJ2-7 | NA | TRBV5-5 | once | CASSKEGWATYEQYF | TGTGCCAGCAGTAAGGAGGGGTGGGCTACCTACGAGCAGTACTTC
TRBJ1-3 | TRBD1 | TRBV4-2 | NA | CASSQGTGSGNTIYF | TGTGCCAGCAGCCAAGGGACAGGGAGTGGAAACACCATATATTTT
TRBJ2-2 | NA | TRBV5-6 | NA | CASSYTGGELFF | TGTGCCAGCAGCTACACAGGGGGGGAGCTGTTTTTT
TRBJ1-6 | TRBD1 | TRBV6-1 | NA | CASSERHRGNSPLHF | TGTGCCAGCAGTGAACGTCACAGGGGGAATTCACCCCTCCACTTT
TRBJ2-1 | NA | TRBV7-9 | once | CASSSQDREQFF | TGTGCCAGCAGCTCCCAGGATCGTGAGCAGTTCTTC
TRBJ1-1 | NA | TRBV4-2 | NA | CASSPLTANTEAFF | TGTGCCAGCAGCCCCTTGACTGCGAACACTGAAGCTTTCTTT
TRBJ2-3 | TRBD2 | TRBV9 | NA | CASSDSGGGTDTQYF | TGTGCCAGCAGCGATAGCGGGGGGGGCACAGATACGCAGTATTTT
TRBJ1-2 | TRBD1 | TRBV19 | NA | CASSFKTGENYGYTF | TGTGCCAGTAGCTTTAAGACAGGGGAGAACTATGGCTACACCTTC
TRBJ2-5 | TRBD1 | TRBV7-9 | NA | CASTTQGIETQYF | TGTGCCAGCACCACACAGGGGATCGAGACCCAGTACTTC
TRBJ1-1 | NA | TRBV5-6 | NA | CASSLGRVTAFF | TGTGCCAGCAGCTTGGGCAGGGTAACGGCTTTCTTT
TRBJ1-1 | TRBD1 | TRBV2 | NA | CASSETGRMDTEAFF | TGTGCCAGCAGTGAGACAGGGAGGATGGACACTGAAGCTTTCTTT
TRBJ1-5 | NA | TRBV28 | NA | CASSSPPGFQPQHF | TGTGCCAGCAGTTCCCCCCCAGGGTTTCAGCCCCAGCATTTT
TRBJ2-2 | NA | TRBV9 | NA | CASSPPRGVTTGELFF | TGTGCCAGCAGCCCCCCCCGGGGTGTCACCACCGGGGAGCTGTTTTTT
TRBJ1-3 | NA | TRBV9 | NA | CASSPSGAGNTIYF | TGTGCCAGCAGTCCCTCAGGGGCCGGAAACACCATATATTTT
TRBJ1-6 | NA | TRBV13 | NA | CASTPRAQNPNSPLHF | TGTGCCAGCACCCCCAGGGCCCAAAACCCTAATTCACCCCTCCACTTT
TRBJ1-1 | TRBD1 | TRBV25-1 | NA | CASSEWGGGGNTEAFF | TGTGCCAGCAGTGAATGGGGTGGAGGGGGCAACACTGAAGCTTTCTTT
TRBJ2-7 | TRBD1 | TRBV10-2 | NA | CASSPGGYEQYF | TGCGCCAGCAGCCCAGGGGGCTACGAGCAGTACTTC
TRBJ1-5 | TRBD1 | TRBV5-8 | NA | CASSLEGATNQPQHF | TGTGCCAGCAGCTTAGAGGGGGCGACCAATCAGCCCCAGCATTTT
TRBJ2-7 | TRBD1 | TRBV9 | NA | CASSPGDRWLAYEQYF | TGTGCCAGCAGCCCGGGGGACAGGTGGTTAGCATACGAGCAGTACTTC
TRBJ1-4 | NA | TRBV7-9 | once | CASSLAPTGSAEKLFF | TGTGCCAGCAGCTTAGCCCCCACAGGGTCGGCTGAAAAACTGTTTTTT
TRBJ2-7 | TRBD1 | TRBV2 | NA | CASRATGDEQYF | TGCGCCAGCAGAGCTACAGGGGACGAGCAGTACTTC
TRBJ2-7 | NA | TRBV5-4 | once | CASSLSGGTYEQYF | TGTGCCAGCAGCTTGTCAGGAGGAACCTACGAGCAGTACTTC
TRBJ1-5 | NA | TRBV4-1 | once | CASTPWEGNQPQHF | TGCGCCAGCACCCCATGGGAGGGCAATCAGCCTCAGCATTTT
TRBJ2-5 | TRBD1 | TRBV19 | NA | CASSSPGQGQETQYF | TGTGCCAGTAGCTCTCCGGGACAGGGGCAAGAGACCCAGTACTTC
TRBJ2-2 | TRBD1 | TRBV27 | NA | CASNVQGATGELFF | TGTGCCAGCAATGTCCAGGGGGCCACCGGGGAGCTGTTTTTT
TRBJ2-7 | TRBD1 | TRBV7-2 | NA | CASSSGQGTYEQYF | TGTGCCAGCAGCTCGGGACAGGGGACCTACGAGCAGTACTTC
TRBJ1-5 | TRBD1 | TRBV19 | NA | CASRIGQGGNQPQHF | TGTGCCAGTAGGATCGGACAGGGAGGAAATCAGCCCCAGCATTTT
TRBJ1-4 | NA | TRBV9 | NA | CASSVGVREGEKLFF | TGTGCCAGCAGCGTAGGAGTCCGGGAGGGGGAAAAACTGTTTTTT
TRBJ1-1 | NA | TRBV6-5 | NA | CASSTWANTEAFF | TGTGCCAGCAGTACGTGGGCCAACACTGAAGCTTTCTTT
TRBJ1-3 | NA | TRBV4-1 | once | CASSQSPGFTGNTIYF | TGCGCCAGCAGCCAATCCCCGGGGTTTACTGGGAACACCATATATTTT
TRBJ1-5 | NA | TRBV7-9 | NA | CASSLGPGFNQPQHF | TGTGCCAGCAGCTTAGGACCCGGGTTCAATCAGCCCCAGCATTTT
TRBJ1-1 | NA | TRBV6-1 | NA | CASRAHRDSEAFF | TGTGCCAGCAGGGCCCACAGGGATAGTGAAGCTTTCTTT
TRBJ1-4 | TRBD1 | TRBV7-9 | NA | CASSLDRGNEKLFF | TGTGCCAGCAGCTTAGACAGGGGAAATGAAAAACTGTTTTTT
TRBJ1-2 | TRBD1 | TRBV13 | NA | CASSAGTGGELYGYTF | TGTGCCAGCAGCGCCGGGACAGGGGGCGAGTTGTATGGCTACACCTTC